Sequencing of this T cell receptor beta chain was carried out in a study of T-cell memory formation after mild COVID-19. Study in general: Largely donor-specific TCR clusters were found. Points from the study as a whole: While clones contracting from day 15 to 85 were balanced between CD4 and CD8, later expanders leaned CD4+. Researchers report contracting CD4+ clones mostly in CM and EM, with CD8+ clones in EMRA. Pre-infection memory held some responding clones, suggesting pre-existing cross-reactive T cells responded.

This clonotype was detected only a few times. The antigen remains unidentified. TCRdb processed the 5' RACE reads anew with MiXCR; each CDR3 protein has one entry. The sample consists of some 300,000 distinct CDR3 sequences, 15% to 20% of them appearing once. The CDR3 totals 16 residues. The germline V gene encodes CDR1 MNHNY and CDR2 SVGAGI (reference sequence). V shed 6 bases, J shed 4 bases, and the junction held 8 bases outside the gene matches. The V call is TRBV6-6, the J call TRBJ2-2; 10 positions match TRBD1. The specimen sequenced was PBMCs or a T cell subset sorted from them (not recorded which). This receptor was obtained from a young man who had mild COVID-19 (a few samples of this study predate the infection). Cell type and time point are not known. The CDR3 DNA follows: TGTGCCAGCAGACCGGGACAGGGGACCGTCACCGGGGAGCTGTTTTTT. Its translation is CASRPGQGTVTGELFF.